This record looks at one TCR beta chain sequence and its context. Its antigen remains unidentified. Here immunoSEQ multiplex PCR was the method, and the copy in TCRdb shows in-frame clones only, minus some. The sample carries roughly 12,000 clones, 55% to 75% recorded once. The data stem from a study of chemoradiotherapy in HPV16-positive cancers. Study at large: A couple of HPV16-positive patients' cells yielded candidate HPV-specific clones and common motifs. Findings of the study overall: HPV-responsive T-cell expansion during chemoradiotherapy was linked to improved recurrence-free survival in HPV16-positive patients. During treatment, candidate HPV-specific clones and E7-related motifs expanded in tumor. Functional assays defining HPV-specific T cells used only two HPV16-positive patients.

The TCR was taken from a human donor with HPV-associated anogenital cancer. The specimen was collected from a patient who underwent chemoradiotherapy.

CDR3 residues: CASSPGLAGEGEQYF. CDR3 nucleotide sequence: TGTGCCAGCTCACCGGGACTAGCGGGAGAGGGCGAGCAGTACTTC. The rearrangement joins TRBV18 to TRBJ2-7; 14 positions match TRBD2. This CDR3 is built from 15 residues. J lost 6 bases, V lost 3 bases, and 4 bases had no gene match. Looked up from germline, CDR1 is KGHSH and CDR2 is LQKENI.